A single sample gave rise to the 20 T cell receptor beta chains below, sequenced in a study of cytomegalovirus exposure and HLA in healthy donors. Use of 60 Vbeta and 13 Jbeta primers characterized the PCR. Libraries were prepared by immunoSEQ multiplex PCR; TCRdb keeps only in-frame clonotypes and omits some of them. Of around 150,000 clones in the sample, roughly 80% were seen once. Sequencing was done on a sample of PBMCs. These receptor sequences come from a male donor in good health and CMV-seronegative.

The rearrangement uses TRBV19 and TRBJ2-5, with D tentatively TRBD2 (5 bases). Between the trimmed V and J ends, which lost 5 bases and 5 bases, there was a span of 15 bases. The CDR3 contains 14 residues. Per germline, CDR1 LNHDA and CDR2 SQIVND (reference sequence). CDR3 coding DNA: TGTGCCAGTAGTTTCTCCGTCACTAGGGAGACCCAGTACTTC. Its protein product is CASSFSVTRETQYF.

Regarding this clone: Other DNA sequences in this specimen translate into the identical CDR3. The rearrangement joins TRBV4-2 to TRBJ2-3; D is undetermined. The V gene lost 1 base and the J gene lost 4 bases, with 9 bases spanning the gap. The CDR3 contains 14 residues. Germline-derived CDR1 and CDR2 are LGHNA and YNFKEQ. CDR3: CASSQGLGADTQYF. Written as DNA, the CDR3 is TGTGCCAGCAGCCAAGGTCTAGGAGCAGATACGCAGTATTTT.

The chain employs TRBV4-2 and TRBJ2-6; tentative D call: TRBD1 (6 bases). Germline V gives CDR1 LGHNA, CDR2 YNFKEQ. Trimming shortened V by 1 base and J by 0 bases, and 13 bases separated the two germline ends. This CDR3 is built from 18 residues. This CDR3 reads CASSQVGRGTSGANVLTF. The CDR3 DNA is TGTGCCAGCAGCCAAGTCGGCAGGGGTACCTCTGGGGCCAACGTCCTGACTTTC.

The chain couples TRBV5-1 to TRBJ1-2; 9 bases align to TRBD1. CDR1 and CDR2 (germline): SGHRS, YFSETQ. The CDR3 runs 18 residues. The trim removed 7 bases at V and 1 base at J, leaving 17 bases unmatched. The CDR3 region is CASGPVVGTGTLNYGYTF. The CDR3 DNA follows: TGCGCCAGCGGACCGGTGGTCGGGACAGGGACTCTTAACTATGGCTACACCTTC.

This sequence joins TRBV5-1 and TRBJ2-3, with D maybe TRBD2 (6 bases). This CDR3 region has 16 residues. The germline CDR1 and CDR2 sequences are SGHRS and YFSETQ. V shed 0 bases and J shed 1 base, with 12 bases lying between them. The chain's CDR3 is CASSLVASSGTDTQYF. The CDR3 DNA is TGCGCCAGCAGCTTGGTAGCGTCTAGCGGCACAGATACGCAGTATTTT.

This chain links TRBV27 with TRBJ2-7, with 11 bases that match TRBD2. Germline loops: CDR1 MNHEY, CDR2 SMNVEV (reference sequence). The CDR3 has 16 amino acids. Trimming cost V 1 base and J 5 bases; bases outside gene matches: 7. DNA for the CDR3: TGTGCCAGCAGTTTATACGAGACTAGCGGGAAGCACGAGCAGTACTTC. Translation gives CASSLYETSGKHEQYF.

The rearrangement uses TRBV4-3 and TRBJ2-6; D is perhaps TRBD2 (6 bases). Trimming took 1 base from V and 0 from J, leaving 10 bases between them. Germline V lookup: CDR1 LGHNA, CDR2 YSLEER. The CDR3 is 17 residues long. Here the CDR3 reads CASSQGGDGSGANVLTF. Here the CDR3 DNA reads TGCGCCAGCAGCCAAGGGGGGGATGGCTCTGGGGCCAACGTCCTGACTTTC.

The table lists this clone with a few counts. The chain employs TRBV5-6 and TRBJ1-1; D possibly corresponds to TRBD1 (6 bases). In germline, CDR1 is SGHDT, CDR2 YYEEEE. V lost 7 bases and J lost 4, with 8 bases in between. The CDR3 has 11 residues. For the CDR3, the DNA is TGTGCCAGCGGGACATTCACTGAAGCTTTCTTT. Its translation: CASGTFTEAFF. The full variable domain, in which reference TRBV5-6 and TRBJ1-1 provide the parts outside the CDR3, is DAGVTQSPTHLIKTRGQQVTLRCSPKSGHDTVSWYQQALGQGPQFIFQYYEEEERQRGNFPDRFSGHQFPNYSSELNVNALLLGDSALYLCASGTFTEAFFGQGTRLTVV.

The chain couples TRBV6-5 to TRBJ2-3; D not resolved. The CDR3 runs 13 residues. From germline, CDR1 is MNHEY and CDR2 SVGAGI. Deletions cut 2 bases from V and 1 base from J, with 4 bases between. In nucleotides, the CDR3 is TGTGCCAGCAGTTACGAGGGCACAGATACGCAGTATTTT. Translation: CASSYEGTDTQYF.

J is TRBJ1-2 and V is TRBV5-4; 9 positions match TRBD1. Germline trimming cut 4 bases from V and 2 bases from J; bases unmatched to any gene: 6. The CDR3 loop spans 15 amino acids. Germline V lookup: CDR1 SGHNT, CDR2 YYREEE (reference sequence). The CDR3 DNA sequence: TGTGCCAGCAGCCCCAGACAGGGGGTCAACTATGGCTACACCTTC. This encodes CASSPRQGVNYGYTF.

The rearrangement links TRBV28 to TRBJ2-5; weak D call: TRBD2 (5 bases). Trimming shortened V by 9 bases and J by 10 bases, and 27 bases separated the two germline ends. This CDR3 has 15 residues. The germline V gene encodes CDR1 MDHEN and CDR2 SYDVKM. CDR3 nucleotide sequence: TGTGCCAGTAGCCCCGGGCATGAAGGGCGTCGGGGCCAGTACTTC. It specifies CASSPGHEGRRGQYF.

The CDR3 bases are TGTGCCAGCAGCCCCATTCGGGGGGGCGAGCAGTACTTC. This gives the protein CASSPIRGGEQYF. V and J are TRBV7-2 and TRBJ2-7; 8 bases map to TRBD2. The CDR3 runs to 13 residues. V was clipped by 5 bases and J by 6 bases; unmatched bases: 6. Germline CDR1 is SGHTA and CDR2 is FQGNSA.

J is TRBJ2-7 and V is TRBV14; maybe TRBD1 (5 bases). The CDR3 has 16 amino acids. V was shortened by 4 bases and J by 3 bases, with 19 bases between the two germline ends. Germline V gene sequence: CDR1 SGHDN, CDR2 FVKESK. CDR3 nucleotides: TGTGCCAGCAGCCGAAAGGACCAGGGTCAAGTCTACGAGCAGTACTTC. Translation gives CASSRKDQGQVYEQYF.

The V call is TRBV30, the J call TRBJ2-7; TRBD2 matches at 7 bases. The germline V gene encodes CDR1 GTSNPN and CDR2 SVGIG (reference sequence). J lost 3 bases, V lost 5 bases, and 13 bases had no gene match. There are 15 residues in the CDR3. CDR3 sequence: CAWGGPGLYFYEQYF. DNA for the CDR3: TGTGCCTGGGGCGGGCCGGGACTATACTTCTACGAGCAGTACTTC. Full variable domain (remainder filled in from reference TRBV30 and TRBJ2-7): SQTIHQWPATLVQPVGSPLSLECTVEGTSNPNLYWYRQAAGRGLQLLFYSVGIGQISSEVPQNLSASRPQDRQFILSSKKLLLSDSGFYLCAWGGPGLYFYEQYFGPGTRLTVT.

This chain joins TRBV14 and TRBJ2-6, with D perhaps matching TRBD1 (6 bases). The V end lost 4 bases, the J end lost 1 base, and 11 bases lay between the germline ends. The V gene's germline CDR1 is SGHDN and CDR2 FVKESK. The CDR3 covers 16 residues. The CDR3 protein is CASSRYGQSGANVLTF. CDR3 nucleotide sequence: TGTGCCAGCAGCCGGTACGGACAGTCTGGGGCCAACGTCCTGACTTTC.

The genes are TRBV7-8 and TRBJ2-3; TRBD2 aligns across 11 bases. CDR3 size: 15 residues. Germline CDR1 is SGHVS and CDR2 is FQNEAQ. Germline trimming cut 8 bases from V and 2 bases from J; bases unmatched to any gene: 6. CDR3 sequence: CASRRLAGTTDTQYF. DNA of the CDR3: TGTGCCAGCCGAAGACTAGCGGGAACCACAGATACGCAGTATTTT.

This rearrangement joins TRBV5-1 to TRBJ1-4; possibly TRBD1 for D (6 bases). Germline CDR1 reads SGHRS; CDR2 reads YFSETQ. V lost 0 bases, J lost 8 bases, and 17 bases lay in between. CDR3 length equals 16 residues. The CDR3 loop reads CASSLASHREGEKLFF. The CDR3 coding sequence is TGCGCCAGCAGCTTGGCATCTCACAGGGAGGGAGAAAAACTGTTTTTT. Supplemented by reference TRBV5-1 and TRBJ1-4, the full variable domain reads KAGVTQTPRYLIKTRGQQVTLSCSPISGHRSVSWYQQTPGQGLQFLFEYFSETQRNKGNFPGRFSGRQFSNSRSEMNVSTLELGDSALYLCASSLASHREGEKLFFGSGTQLSVL.

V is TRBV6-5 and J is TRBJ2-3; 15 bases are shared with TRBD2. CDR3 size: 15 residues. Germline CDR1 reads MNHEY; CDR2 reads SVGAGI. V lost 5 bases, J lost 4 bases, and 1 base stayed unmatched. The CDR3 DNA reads TGTGCCAGCAGTGGACTAGCGGGGGGGCCAGATACGCAGTATTTT. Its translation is CASSGLAGGPDTQYF.

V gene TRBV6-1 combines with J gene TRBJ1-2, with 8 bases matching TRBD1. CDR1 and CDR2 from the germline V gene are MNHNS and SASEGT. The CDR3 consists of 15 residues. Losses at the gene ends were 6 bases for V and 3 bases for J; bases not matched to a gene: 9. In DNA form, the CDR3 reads TGTGCCAGCAGCCTTTACAGGGGGGCGGACTATGGCTACACCTTC. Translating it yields CASSLYRGADYGYTF.

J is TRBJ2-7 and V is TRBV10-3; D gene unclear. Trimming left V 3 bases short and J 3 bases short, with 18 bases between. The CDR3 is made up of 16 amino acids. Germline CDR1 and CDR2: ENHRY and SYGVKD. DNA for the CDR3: TGTGCCATCAGTGACCCAGGAATGAGTACTCACTACGAGCAGTACTTC. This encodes CAISDPGMSTHYEQYF.